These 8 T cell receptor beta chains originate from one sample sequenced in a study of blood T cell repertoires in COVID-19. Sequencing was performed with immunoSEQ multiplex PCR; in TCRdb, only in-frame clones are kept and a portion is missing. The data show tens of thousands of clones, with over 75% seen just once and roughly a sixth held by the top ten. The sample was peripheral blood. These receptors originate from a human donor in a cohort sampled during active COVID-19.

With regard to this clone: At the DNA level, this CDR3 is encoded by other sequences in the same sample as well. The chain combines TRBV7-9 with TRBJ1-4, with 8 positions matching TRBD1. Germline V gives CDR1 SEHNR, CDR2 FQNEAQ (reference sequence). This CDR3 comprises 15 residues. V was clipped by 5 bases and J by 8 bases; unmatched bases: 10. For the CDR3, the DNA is TGTGCCAGCAGCCCCCAGACAGGGGTGGGAGAAAAACTGTTTTTT. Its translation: CASSPQTGVGEKLFF.

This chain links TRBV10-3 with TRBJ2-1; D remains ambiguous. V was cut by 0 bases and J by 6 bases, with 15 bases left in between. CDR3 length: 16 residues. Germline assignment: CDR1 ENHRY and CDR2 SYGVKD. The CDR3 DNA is TGTGCCATCAGTGAGTCGAGGAAGTCTAGTTCCAATGAGCAGTTCTTC. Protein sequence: CAISESRKSSSNEQFF.

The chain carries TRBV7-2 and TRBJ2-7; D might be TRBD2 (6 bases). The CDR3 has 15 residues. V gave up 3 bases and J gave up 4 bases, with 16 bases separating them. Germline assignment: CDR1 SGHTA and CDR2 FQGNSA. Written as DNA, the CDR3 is TGTGCCAGCAGCTTCCAAGGAGGGAGCGGTTACGAGCAGTACTTC. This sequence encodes CASSFQGGSGYEQYF.

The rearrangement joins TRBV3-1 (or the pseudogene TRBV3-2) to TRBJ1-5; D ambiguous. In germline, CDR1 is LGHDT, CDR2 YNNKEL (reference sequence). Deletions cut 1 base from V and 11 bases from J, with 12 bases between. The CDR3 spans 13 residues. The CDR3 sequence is CASSQGEPVAQHF. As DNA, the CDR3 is TGTGCCAGCAGCCAAGGAGAACCCGTGGCCCAGCATTTT.

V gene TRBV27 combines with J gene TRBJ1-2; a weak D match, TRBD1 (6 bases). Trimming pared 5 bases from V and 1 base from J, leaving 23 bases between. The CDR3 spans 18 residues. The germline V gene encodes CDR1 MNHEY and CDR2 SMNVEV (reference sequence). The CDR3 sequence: CASSPRPGQGYRNYGYTF. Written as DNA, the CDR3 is TGTGCCAGCAGTCCTCGTCCGGGACAAGGGTATCGTAACTATGGCTACACCTTC.

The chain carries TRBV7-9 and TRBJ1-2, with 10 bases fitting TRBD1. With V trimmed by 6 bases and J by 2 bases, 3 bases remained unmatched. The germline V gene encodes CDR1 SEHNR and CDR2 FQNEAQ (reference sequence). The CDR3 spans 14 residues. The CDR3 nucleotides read TGTGCCAGCAGTAGGGGACAGGGGAACTATGGCTACACCTTC. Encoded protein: CASSRGQGNYGYTF.

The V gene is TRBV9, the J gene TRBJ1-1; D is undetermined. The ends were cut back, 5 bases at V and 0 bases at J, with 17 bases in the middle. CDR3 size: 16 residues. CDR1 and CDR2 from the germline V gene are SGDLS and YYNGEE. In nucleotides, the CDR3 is TGTGCCAGCAGTCCCCCGGATAGCCGCATGAACACTGAAGCTTTCTTT. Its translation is CASSPPDSRMNTEAFF.

The CDR3 nucleotides read TGTGCCAGCAGCCTAAATCTAGCGGGGGGGCCCGGGGAGCAGTTCTTC. Translated, it gives CASSLNLAGGPGEQFF. The V gene is TRBV4-2, the J gene TRBJ2-1; 12 nucleotides match TRBD2. The CDR3 runs 16 residues. V shed 4 bases, J shed 10 bases, and the junction held 11 bases outside the gene matches. The germline V gene encodes CDR1 LGHNA and CDR2 YNFKEQ.